This T cell receptor (beta chain) derives from a study of blood T cell repertoires in COVID-19 (dated by TCRdb to between 2020 and 2021). Notes on the research overall: Collaborator samples came from the United States, Italy and Spain and covered acute and convalescent phases of COVID-19. The material from the prospective study consisted of cDNA or gDNA derived from T cells, B-cell-depleted T cells, or PBMCs. Samples were obtained from the ongoing ImmuneRACE study (first 160 participants) and from over 1,000 subjects provided by 6 global collaborators. Where available, HLA class I and class II types were obtained from metadata supplied by the sample provider rather than from assay-based typing. The repertoires were made available in a free public database intended to serve as a resource for research on the immune response to SARS-CoV-2. Nearly every sample came with metadata listing a de-identified subject ID, COVID-19 status, age in years and sex. Deeply sampled blood TCRbeta repertoires from subjects exposed to, actively infected with, or recovered from COVID-19 were included in the dataset.

This clone was counted only a few times. The antigen it recognizes is unknown. The input lacks base qualities; no much larger clone sits a single base away. Study-level results and caveats: The amount of clinical and demographic metadata varied by source and participant and was provided uncurated.

The collaborating institutions used their own protocols to collect whole blood in K2EDTA tubes. Collaborator samples were shipped for TCRbeta analysis as frozen whole blood, isolated PBMCs, or DNA extracted from either sample type. The immunoSEQ Assay, a bias-controlled multiplex PCR, was used to amplify TCRbeta CDR3 regions from genomic DNA. Per the source publication's procedure: The number of nucleated cells in each sample was estimated by amplification of reference gene primers within the assay. To quantify the absolute abundance of each unique TCRbeta CDR3 rearrangement, sequence reads were collapsed and filtered. For each sample, productive Simpson clonality was calculated as the square root of Simpson's diversity index across productive rearrangements. TCRdb's version of the immuneACCESS table is confined to in-frame rearrangements and falls short of the full clone set. An unresolved V gene accounts for under half of the shortfall where checked; the remainder is of unknown origin. V, J and clone size reflect that table, while D and trimming were determined from the DNA. Across this sample there are 200,000 to 250,000 clones, with about 85% seen only once. The top ten clonotypes cover 18% of the sample.

This TCR was sampled from an elderly woman with active or convalescent COVID-19. The specimen sequenced was peripheral blood.

Here the CDR3 is given as CATTGTGSIGELFF. The DNA sequence follows: TGTGCCACCACCGGGACAGGGTCGATCGGGGAGCTGTTTTTT. The rearranged segments are TRBV7-2 and TRBJ2-2, with 9 bases aligning to TRBD1. Trimmed from V: 10 bases; trimmed from J: 7 bases; junction bases lacking a gene match: 10. From a lookup of the germline V gene, CDR1 and CDR2 are SGHTA and FQGNSA. The CDR3 goes from the cysteine to the phenylalanine over 14 residues. Only the CDR3 region is kept as DNA, spanning 42 bases read in frame from base 1. With the rest looked up from the reference TRBV7-2 and TRBJ2-2 genes rather than sequenced, the full variable domain is GAGVSQSPSNKVTEKGKDVELRCDPISGHTALYWYRQSLGQGLEFLIYFQGNSAPDKSGLPSDRFSAERTGGSVSTLTIQRTQQEDSAVYLCATTGTGSIGELFFGEGSRLTVL.